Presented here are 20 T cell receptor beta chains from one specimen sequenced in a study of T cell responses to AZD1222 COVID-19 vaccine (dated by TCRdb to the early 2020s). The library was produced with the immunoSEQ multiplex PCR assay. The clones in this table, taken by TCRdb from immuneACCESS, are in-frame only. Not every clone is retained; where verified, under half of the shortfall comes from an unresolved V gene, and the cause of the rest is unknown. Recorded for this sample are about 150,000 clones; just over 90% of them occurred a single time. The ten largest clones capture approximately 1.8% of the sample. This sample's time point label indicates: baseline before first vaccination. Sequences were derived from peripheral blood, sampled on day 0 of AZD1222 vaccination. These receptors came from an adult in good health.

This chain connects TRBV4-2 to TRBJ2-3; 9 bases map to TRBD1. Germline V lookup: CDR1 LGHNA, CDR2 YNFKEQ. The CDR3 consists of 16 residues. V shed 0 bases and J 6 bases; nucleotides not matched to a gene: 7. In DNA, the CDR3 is TGTGCCAGCAGCCAAGAACGACAGGGGGTCTTGGATACGCAGTATTTT. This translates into CASSQERQGVLDTQYF.

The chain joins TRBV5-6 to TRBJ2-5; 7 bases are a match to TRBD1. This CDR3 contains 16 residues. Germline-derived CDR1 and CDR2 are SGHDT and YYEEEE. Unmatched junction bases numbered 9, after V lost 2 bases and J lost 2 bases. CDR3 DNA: TGTGCCAGCAGCTTAGGGACAGAGAGCCTACAAGAGACCCAGTACTTC. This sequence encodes CASSLGTESLQETQYF.

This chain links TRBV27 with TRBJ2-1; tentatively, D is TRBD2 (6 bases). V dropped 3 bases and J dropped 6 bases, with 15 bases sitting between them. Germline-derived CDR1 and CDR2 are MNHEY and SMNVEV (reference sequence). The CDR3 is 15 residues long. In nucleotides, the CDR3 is TGTGCCAGCAGTTTTGTCGGGAGCGGTCTCAATGAGCAGTTCTTC. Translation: CASSFVGSGLNEQFF.

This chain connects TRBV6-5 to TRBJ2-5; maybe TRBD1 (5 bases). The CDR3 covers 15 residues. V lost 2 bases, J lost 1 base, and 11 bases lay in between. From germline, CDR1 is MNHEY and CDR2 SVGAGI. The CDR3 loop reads CASSYPIDSQETQYF. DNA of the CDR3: TGTGCCAGCAGTTACCCGATAGACAGCCAAGAGACCCAGTACTTC.

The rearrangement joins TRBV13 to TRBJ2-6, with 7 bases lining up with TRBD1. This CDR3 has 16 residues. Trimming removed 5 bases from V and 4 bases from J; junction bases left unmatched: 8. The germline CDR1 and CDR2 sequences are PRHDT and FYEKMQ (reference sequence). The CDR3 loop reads CASSPDRATGANVLTF. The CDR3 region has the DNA TGTGCCAGCAGCCCAGACAGGGCGACCGGGGCCAACGTCCTGACTTTC.

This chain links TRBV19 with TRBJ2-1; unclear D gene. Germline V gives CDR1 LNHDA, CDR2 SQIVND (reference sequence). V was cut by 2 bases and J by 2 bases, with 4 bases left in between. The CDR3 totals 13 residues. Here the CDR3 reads CASSISTYNEQFF. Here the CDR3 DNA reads TGTGCCAGTAGTATATCGACCTACAATGAGCAGTTCTTC.

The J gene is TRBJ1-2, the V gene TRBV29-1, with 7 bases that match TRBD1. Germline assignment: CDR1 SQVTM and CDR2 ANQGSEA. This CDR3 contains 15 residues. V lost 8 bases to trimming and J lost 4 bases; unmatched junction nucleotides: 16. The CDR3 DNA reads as TGCAGCTCTAGCCCCGGGACAGAAACAGGCTATGGCTACACCTTC. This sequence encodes CSSSPGTETGYGYTF. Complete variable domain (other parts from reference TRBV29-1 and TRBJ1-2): SAVISQKPSRDICQRGTSLTIQCQVDSQVTMMFWYRQQPGQSLTLIATANQGSEATYESGFVIDKFPISRPNLTFSTLTVSNMSPEDSSIYLCSSSPGTETGYGYTFGSGTRLTVV.

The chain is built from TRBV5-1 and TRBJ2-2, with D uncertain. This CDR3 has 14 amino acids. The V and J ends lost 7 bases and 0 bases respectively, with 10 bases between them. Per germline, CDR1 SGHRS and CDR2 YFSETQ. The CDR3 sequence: CASQDGANTGELFF. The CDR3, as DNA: TGCGCCAGCCAGGACGGAGCGAACACCGGGGAGCTGTTTTTT.

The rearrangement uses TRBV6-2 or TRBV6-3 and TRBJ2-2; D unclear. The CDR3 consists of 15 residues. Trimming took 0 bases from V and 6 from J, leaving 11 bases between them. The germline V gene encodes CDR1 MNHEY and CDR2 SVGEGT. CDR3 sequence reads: CASSYSMWRSGELFF. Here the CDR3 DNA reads TGTGCCAGCAGTTACTCGATGTGGCGGTCCGGGGAGCTGTTTTTT.

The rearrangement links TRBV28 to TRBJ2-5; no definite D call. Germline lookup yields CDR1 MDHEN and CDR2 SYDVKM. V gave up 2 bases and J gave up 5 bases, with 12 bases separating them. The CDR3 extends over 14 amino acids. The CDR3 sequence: CASSLLRNTETQYF. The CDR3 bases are TGTGCCAGCAGTTTACTACGGAACACCGAGACCCAGTACTTC.

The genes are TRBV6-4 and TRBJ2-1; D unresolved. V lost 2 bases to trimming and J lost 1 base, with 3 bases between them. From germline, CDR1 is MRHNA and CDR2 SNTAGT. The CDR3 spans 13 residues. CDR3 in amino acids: CASSDGSYNEQFF. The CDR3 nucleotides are TGTGCCAGCAGTGACGGGTCCTACAATGAGCAGTTCTTC.

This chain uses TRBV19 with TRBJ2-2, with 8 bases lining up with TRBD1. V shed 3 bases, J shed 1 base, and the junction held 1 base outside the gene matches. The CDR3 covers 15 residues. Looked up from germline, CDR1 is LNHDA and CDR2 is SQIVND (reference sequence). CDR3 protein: CASSMGTGNTGELFF. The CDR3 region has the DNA TGTGCCAGTAGTATGGGGACAGGGAACACCGGGGAGCTGTTTTTT.

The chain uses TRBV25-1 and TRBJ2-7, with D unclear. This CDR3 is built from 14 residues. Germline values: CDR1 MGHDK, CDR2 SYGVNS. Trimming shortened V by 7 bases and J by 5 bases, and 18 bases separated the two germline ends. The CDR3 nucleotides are TGTGCCAGCATCCCAAACCCCCCCGTCCACGAGCAGTACTTC. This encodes CASIPNPPVHEQYF.

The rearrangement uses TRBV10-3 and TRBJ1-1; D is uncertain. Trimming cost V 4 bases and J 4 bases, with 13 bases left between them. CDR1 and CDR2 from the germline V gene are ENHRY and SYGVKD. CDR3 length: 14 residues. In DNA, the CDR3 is TGTGCCATCAGTGTTGGCGGGGAGGGCACTGAAGCTTTCTTT. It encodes CAISVGGEGTEAFF.

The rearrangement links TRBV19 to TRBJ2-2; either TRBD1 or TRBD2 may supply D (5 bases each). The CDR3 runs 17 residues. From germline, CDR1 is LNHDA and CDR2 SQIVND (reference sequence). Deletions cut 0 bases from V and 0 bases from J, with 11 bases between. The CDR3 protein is CASSIDSARANTGELFF. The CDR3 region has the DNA TGTGCCAGTAGTATAGATAGCGCCAGGGCGAACACCGGGGAGCTGTTTTTT. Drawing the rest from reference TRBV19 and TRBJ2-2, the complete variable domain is DGGITQSPKYLFRKEGQNVTLSCEQNLNHDAMYWYRQDPGQGLRLIYYSQIVNDFQKGDIAEGYSVSREKKESFPLTVTSAQKNPTAFYLCASSIDSARANTGELFFGEGSRLTVL.

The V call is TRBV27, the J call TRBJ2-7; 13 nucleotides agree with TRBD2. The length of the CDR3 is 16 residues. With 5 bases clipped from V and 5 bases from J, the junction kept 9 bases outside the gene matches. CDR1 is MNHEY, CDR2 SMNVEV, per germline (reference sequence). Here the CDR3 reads CASSAGTSGIRHEQYF. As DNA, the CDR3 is TGTGCCAGCAGTGCCGGGACTAGCGGGATAAGGCACGAGCAGTACTTC.

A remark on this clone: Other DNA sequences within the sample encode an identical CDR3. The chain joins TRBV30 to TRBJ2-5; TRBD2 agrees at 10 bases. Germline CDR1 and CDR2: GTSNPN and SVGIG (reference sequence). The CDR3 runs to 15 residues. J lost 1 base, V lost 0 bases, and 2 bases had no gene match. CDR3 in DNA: TGTGCCTGGAGTGTGCTAGCGGGAGTCCAAGAGACCCAGTACTTC. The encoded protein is CAWSVLAGVQETQYF.

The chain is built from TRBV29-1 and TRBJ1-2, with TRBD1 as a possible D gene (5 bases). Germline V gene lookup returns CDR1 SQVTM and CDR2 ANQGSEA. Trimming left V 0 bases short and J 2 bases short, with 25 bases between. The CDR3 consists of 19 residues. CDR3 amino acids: CSVEDLPSLWQGVNYGYTF. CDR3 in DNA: TGCAGCGTTGAAGATCTGCCATCTCTGTGGCAGGGTGTGAACTATGGCTACACCTTC.

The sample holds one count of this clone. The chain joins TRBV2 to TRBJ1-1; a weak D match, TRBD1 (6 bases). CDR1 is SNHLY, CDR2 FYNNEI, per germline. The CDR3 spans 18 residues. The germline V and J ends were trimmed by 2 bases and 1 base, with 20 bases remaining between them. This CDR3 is CASSESHLVGGRNTEAFF. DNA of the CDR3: TGTGCCAGCAGTGAATCTCACCTCGTGGGGGGCCGGAACACTGAAGCTTTCTTT.

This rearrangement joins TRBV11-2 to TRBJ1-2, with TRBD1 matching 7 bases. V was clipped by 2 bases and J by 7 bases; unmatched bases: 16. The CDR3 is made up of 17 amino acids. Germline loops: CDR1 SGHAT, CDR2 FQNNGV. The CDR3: CASSLRGVTGLFSGYTF. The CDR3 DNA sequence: TGTGCCAGCAGCTTACGGGGGGTGACAGGGCTATTCTCTGGCTACACCTTC.